One sample yielded the 10 T cell receptor beta chains listed below, sequenced in a study of blood T cells in healthy people across ages. The authors ran a second PCR of roughly 7 to 11 cycles using a sample-barcoded 5' primer and a J-beta primer mix. MiXCR, applied by TCRdb to the 5' RACE reads, yields one record per CDR3 protein. The sample consists of some 850,000 distinct CDR3 sequences, 25% to 30% of them appearing once. Separately, the same data were catalogued under a study of T cells of mothers and their children.

The specimen sequenced was blood. These receptors originate from a boy between 10 and 17 years old in good health.

The chain links TRBV7-2 to TRBJ2-5; D gene unclear. The CDR3 covers 13 residues. V was clipped by 5 bases and J by 3 bases, with 10 bases between them. The germline V gene encodes CDR1 SGHTA and CDR2 FQGNSA. DNA for the CDR3: TGTGCCAGCAGCCTCGCCACTGAAGAGACCCAGTACTTC. This encodes CASSLATEETQYF.

The table lists this clonotype with a few counts. This chain links TRBV7-9 with TRBJ1-4; TRBD1 matches 7 bases. CDR1 and CDR2 (germline): SEHNR, FQNEAQ (reference sequence). The length of the CDR3 is 15 residues. The trim removed 5 bases at V and 5 bases at J, leaving 8 bases unmatched. CDR3 DNA: TGTGCCAGCAGCCCCGAGACAGGGCCGAATGAAAAACTGTTTTTT. Translation: CASSPETGPNEKLFF.

The rearrangement uses TRBV12-3 or TRBV12-4 and TRBJ2-5; D remains ambiguous. With 2 bases removed from V and 3 bases from J, the gap between germline ends came to 13 bases. This CDR3 is built from 15 residues. The chain's CDR3 is CASSLRSSSEETQYF. In DNA form, the CDR3 reads TGTGCCAGCAGTTTACGGTCTAGTAGTGAAGAGACCCAGTACTTC.

CDR3 amino acids: CAWNAPGTSGLETQYF. Here the CDR3 DNA reads TGTGCCTGGAATGCTCCCGGGACTAGCGGTCTCGAGACCCAGTACTTC. The rearrangement uses TRBV30 and TRBJ2-5, with 11 bases that match TRBD2. The V gene end was trimmed by 4 bases and the J gene end by 5 bases; junction bases not matched to a gene: 12. The CDR3 contains 16 residues. From germline, CDR1 is GTSNPN and CDR2 SVGIG (reference sequence).

This clonotype has more than one count but fewer than ten. The CDR3 nucleotides read TGTGCCAGCAGCCAAGGGAGGGGAGATAGGTATGGCTACACCTTC. Its protein product is CASSQGRGDRYGYTF. V gene TRBV3-1 combines with J gene TRBJ1-2; TRBD1 is a possible D gene (5 bases). Trimming removed 1 base at V and 5 bases at J, with 14 bases between. This CDR3 spans 15 amino acids. Germline V gene sequence: CDR1 LGHDT, CDR2 YNNKEL (reference sequence).

V is TRBV15 and J is TRBJ2-3, with D perhaps being TRBD1 or TRBD2 (5 bases each). The CDR3 sequence is 16 residues long. The V end was cut by 4 bases, the J end by 2 bases, with 16 bases between. In germline, CDR1 is LNHNV, CDR2 YYDKDF (reference sequence). In nucleotides, the CDR3 is TGTGCCACCAGCACTGGGACCAGGCCGAACACAGATACGCAGTATTTT. Translating it yields CATSTGTRPNTDTQYF.

This clonotype showed up just a few times. This rearrangement joins TRBV15 to TRBJ2-1; TRBD2 might be the D (6 bases). The germline gives CDR1 LNHNV, CDR2 YYDKDF (reference sequence). The CDR3 totals 14 residues. Trimming took off 4 bases at V and 5 bases at J, with 12 bases between the two ends. The CDR3 coding sequence is TGTGCCACCAGCATGTACCGGGGGAACAATGAGCAGTTCTTC. This translates into CATSMYRGNNEQFF.

V is TRBV28 and J is TRBJ2-1, with 9 bases matching TRBD1. After removal of 6 bases from V and 0 bases from J, the junction contained 15 bases not matched to a gene. CDR3 length equals 19 residues. Per germline, CDR1 MDHEN and CDR2 SYDVKM. The CDR3: CASSGPGTGLPSSYNEQFF. The DNA of the CDR3 is TGTGCCAGCAGCGGGCCCGGGACAGGGCTCCCGAGCTCCTACAATGAGCAGTTCTTC.

The chain employs TRBV18 and TRBJ1-2; no clear D. V was trimmed by 11 bases and J by 3 bases, leaving 19 bases between them. Germline-derived CDR1 and CDR2 are KGHSH and LQKENI. This CDR3 is built from 14 residues. The CDR3 is CACRKPVLDYGYTF. CDR3 nucleotides: TGTGCCTGCCGCAAACCCGTGTTGGACTATGGCTACACCTTC.

The V and J genes are TRBV5-1 and TRBJ2-1; 11 bases are shared with TRBD2. Germline V gene lookup returns CDR1 SGHRS and CDR2 YFSETQ. This CDR3 has 14 residues. With 5 bases clipped from V and 5 bases from J, the junction kept 3 bases outside the gene matches. The CDR3 reads CASRTSGANNEQFF. CDR3 DNA: TGCGCCAGCAGGACTAGCGGGGCAAACAATGAGCAGTTCTTC.